This T cell receptor beta chain was sequenced for a study of T cells in tuberculosis. Study-level background: In South Africa, adults with active tuberculosis were compared with IGRA-negative and latently infected IGRA-positive adolescents.

Losses at the gene ends were 3 bases for V and 6 bases for J; bases not matched to a gene: 3. This CDR3 comprises 15 residues. CDR1 SGHNT and CDR2 YENEEA come from the germline V gene. Repertoires were generated with immunoSEQ multiplex PCR, while TCRdb's copy carries only in-frame clones and drops some. The data show tens of thousands of clones, with approximately 92% seen just once and roughly 17% held by the top ten. The rearrangement joins TRBV11-3 to TRBJ2-1, with 12 bases that match TRBD2. The TCR was taken from a donor aged 5 to 30 with latent tuberculosis or without tuberculosis infection. Some clones in this sample may be carry-over from other donors' samples. Sequenced material: PBMCs. The CDR3 sequence is CASSFSTSGGNEQFF. CDR3 nucleotides: TGTGCCAGCAGCTTTTCGACTAGCGGGGGCAATGAGCAGTTCTTC.